This is a list of T cell receptor beta chains from one sample in a study of blood T cell repertoires in COVID-19. Data came from immunoSEQ multiplex PCR; TCRdb stores just in-frame clones and leaves some out. This table holds 100,000 to 150,000 clones, 70% to 85% found once. Material for sequencing was peripheral blood. These receptor sequences come from a woman aged 70-85 years with acute or convalescent COVID-19. Both conserved end residues are part of each CDR3. The D gene is left open where the match is weak. The size field is filled for only some rows; it gives once, few, many or a size class.

j_gene | v_gene | abundance | d_gene | CDR3aa | CDR3nt
TRBJ1-1 | TRBV12-3/TRBV12-4 | NA | TRBD1 | CASRETGAAFF | TGTGCCAGCAGGGAGACAGGGGCGGCTTTCTTT
TRBJ1-6 | TRBV6-5 | NA | TRBD1 | CASSYSGTGNSPLHF | TGTGCCAGCAGTTATTCCGGGACAGGAAATTCACCCCTCCACTTT
TRBJ2-1 | TRBV2 | NA | NA | CASSNQGLANEQFF | TGTGCCAGCAGTAACCAGGGGCTAGCCAATGAGCAGTTCTTC
TRBJ2-1 | TRBV10-3 | NA | TRBD2 | CAISRLAGGPVLINEQFF | TGTGCCATCAGCCGACTAGCGGGGGGGCCAGTTTTGATCAATGAGCAGTTCTTC
TRBJ2-5 | TRBV7-3 | NA | NA | CASSSQGSELKYF | TGTGCCAGCAGCTCACAGGGTTCAGAACTGAAGTACTTC
TRBJ1-2 | TRBV7-8 | NA | TRBD1 | CASSLRWDRGAYGYTF | TGTGCCAGCAGCCTTAGATGGGACAGGGGAGCCTATGGCTACACCTTC
TRBJ2-5 | TRBV5-4 | NA | TRBD2 | CASSLAAGGPQETQYF | TGTGCCAGCAGCTTGGCGGCGGGGGGGCCACAAGAGACCCAGTACTTC
TRBJ1-5 | TRBV4-1 | NA | NA | CASSPTGSYYQPQHF | TGCGCCAGCAGCCCGACGGGAAGCTACTATCAGCCCCAGCATTTT
TRBJ2-7 | TRBV19 | NA | TRBD1 | CASRRTGVYEQYF | TGTGCCAGTAGGAGGACAGGCGTTTACGAGCAGTACTTC
TRBJ2-7 | TRBV5-6 | NA | TRBD1 | CASSWMDRVSSYEQYF | TGTGCCAGCAGCTGGATGGACAGGGTGAGCTCCTACGAGCAGTACTTC
TRBJ1-6 | TRBV18 | few | NA | CASSPGRADNSPLHF | TGTGCCAGCTCACCGGGCAGGGCCGATAATTCACCCCTCCACTTT
TRBJ1-4 | TRBV5-4 | NA | NA | CASSLAPDRIEKLFF | TGTGCCAGCAGCTTGGCCCCCGACAGGATTGAAAAACTGTTTTTT
TRBJ2-5 | TRBV7-3 | few | NA | CASSLGAGSEETQYF | TGTGCCAGCAGCTTAGGAGCAGGGTCGGAAGAGACCCAGTACTTC
TRBJ1-5 | TRBV6-6 | NA | NA | CASSYSRGGSNQPQHF | TGTGCCAGCAGTTACTCGAGGGGGGGAAGCAATCAGCCCCAGCATTTT
TRBJ2-1 | TRBV19 | NA | TRBD1 | CASSQNRGNEQFF | TGTGCCAGTAGCCAAAACAGGGGAAATGAGCAGTTCTTC
TRBJ1-1 | TRBV7-9 | few | TRBD1 | CASSQMGQGIPEAFF | TGTGCCAGCAGCCAGATGGGACAGGGAATCCCCGAAGCTTTCTTT
TRBJ2-5 | TRBV7-9 | NA | TRBD2 | CASIPGLAGQRETQYF | TGTGCCAGCATCCCGGGACTAGCGGGGCAAAGGGAGACCCAGTACTTC
TRBJ2-4 | TRBV11-2 | NA | TRBD2 | CASSLARGGPKNIQYF | TGTGCCAGCAGCTTAGCGCGGGGGGGCCCCAAAAACATTCAGTACTTC
TRBJ1-2 | TRBV6-6 | few | TRBD1 | CASRRDRAGYTF | TGTGCCAGCCGAAGGGACAGGGCCGGCTACACCTTC
TRBJ1-5 | TRBV6-5 | NA | NA | CASSYSVLDQPQHF | TGTGCCAGCAGTTACTCGGTGCTAGATCAGCCCCAGCATTTT
TRBJ2-3 | TRBV14 | NA | TRBD1 | CASSQKQGMFTDTQYF | TGTGCCAGCAGCCAAAAACAGGGGATGTTCACAGATACGCAGTATTTT
TRBJ2-5 | TRBV2 | once | TRBD1 | CASRRTGKETQYF | TGTGCCAGCAGGCGGACAGGGAAGGAGACCCAGTACTTC
TRBJ1-2 | TRBV5-1 | NA | NA | CASSFEGDYGYTF | TGCGCCAGCAGCTTCGAGGGGGACTATGGCTACACCTTC
TRBJ1-2 | TRBV24-1 | NA | NA | CATSDFQVPYGYTF | TGTGCCACCAGTGATTTTCAGGTACCCTATGGCTACACCTTC
TRBJ1-4 | TRBV12-3/TRBV12-4 | once | NA | CASRKQGREKLFF | TGTGCCAGCCGAAAACAGGGAAGAGAAAAACTGTTTTTT
TRBJ1-1 | TRBV5-1 | once | TRBD1 | CASSSQGDTEAFF | TGCGCCAGCAGCTCACAGGGGGACACTGAAGCTTTCTTT
TRBJ1-2 | TRBV3-1/TRBV3-2 | NA | TRBD1 | CASSHSQGKHGYTF | TGTGCCAGCAGTCATTCACAGGGGAAGCATGGCTACACCTTC
TRBJ1-1 | TRBV11-2 | NA | TRBD1 | CASSLEFEGGTGFTEAFF | TGTGCCAGCAGCTTAGAATTTGAGGGTGGGACAGGGTTTACTGAAGCTTTCTTT
TRBJ1-4 | TRBV5-4 | once | TRBD1 | CASSFGTGGGTNEKLFF | TGTGCCAGCAGCTTCGGGACAGGGGGAGGGACTAATGAAAAACTGTTTTTT
TRBJ2-1 | TRBV27 | NA | TRBD2 | CASTEGLAGYNEQFF | TGTGCCAGCACCGAAGGACTAGCGGGATACAATGAGCAGTTCTTC
TRBJ1-1 | TRBV5-4 | NA | NA | CASSIRVKESEAFF | TGTGCCAGCAGCATCAGGGTTAAGGAATCTGAAGCTTTCTTT
TRBJ2-1 | TRBV6-2/TRBV6-3 | NA | TRBD2 | CASSRSSGYNEQFF | TGTGCCAGCAGTAGGTCTAGCGGGTACAATGAGCAGTTCTTC
TRBJ2-3 | TRBV7-2 | NA | TRBD2 | CASISLSGGHTDTQYF | TGTGCCAGCATCAGCTTATCGGGGGGTCACACAGATACGCAGTATTTT
TRBJ1-6 | TRBV5-4 | NA | TRBD1 | CASSLDQGAPPLHF | TGTGCCAGCAGCTTGGATCAGGGGGCGCCGCCCCTCCACTTT
TRBJ1-5 | TRBV6-5 | NA | NA | CASRRDNYSNQPQHF | TGTGCCAGCCGCCGAGATAATTATAGCAATCAGCCCCAGCATTTT
TRBJ2-1 | TRBV4-1 | few | TRBD2 | CASSQDPSGGSMTIFF | TGCGCCAGCAGCCAAGATCCTAGCGGGGGAAGTATGACAATTTTCTTC
TRBJ1-1 | TRBV5-1 | few | NA | CASSLEAGLRNTEAFF | TGCGCCAGCAGCTTGGAGGCGGGGTTGAGGAACACTGAAGCTTTCTTT
TRBJ1-2 | TRBV15 | few | NA | CATLDGRQGYGYTF | TGTGCCACTCTAGACGGTCGGCAGGGCTATGGCTACACCTTC
TRBJ2-6 | TRBV6-5 | few | TRBD1 | CASSYRTGAGANVLTF | TGTGCCAGCAGTTACCGAACAGGGGCTGGGGCCAACGTCCTGACTTTC
TRBJ1-2 | TRBV4-3 | NA | NA | CASSQARGGGYTF | TGCGCCAGCAGCCAAGCCAGGGGTGGTGGCTACACCTTC
TRBJ1-2 | TRBV11-2 | NA | NA | CASSGANYGYTF | TGTGCCAGCAGCGGAGCTAACTATGGCTACACCTTC
TRBJ2-5 | TRBV3-1/TRBV3-2 | NA | TRBD1 | CASSQDGQGASGETQYF | TGTGCCAGCAGCCAAGATGGGCAGGGGGCTTCCGGGGAGACCCAGTACTTC
TRBJ1-2 | TRBV6-1 | NA | TRBD1 | CASSEGTGGLGYTF | TGTGCCAGCAGTGAAGGGACAGGGGGCCTAGGCTACACCTTC